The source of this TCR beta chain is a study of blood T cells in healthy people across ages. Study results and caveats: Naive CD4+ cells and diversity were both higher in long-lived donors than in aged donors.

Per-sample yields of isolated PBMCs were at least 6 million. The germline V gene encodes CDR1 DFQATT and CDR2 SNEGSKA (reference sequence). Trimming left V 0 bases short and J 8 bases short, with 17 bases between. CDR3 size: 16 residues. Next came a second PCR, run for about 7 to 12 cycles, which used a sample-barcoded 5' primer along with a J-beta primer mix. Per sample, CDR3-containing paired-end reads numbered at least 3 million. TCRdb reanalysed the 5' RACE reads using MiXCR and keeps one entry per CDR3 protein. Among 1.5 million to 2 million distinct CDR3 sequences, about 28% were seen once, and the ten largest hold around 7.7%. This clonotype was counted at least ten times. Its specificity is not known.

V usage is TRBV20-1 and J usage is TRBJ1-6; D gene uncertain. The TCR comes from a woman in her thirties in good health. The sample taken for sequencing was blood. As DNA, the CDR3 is TGCAGTGCTAGAGATCAAACGAGCAGGACTGATTCACCCCTCCACTTT. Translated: CSARDQTSRTDSPLHF.